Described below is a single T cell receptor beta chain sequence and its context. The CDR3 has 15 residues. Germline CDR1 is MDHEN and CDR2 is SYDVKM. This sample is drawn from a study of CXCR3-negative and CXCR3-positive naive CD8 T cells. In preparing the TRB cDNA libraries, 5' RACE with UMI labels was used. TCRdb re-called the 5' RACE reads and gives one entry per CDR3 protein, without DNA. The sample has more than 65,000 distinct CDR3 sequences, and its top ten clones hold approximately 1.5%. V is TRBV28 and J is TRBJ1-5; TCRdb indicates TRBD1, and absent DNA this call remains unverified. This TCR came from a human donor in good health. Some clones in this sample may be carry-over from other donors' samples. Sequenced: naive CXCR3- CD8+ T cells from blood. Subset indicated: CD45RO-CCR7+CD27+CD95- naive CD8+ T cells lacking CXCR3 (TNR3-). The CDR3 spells CASTPGTGVNQPQHF.